These 23 T cell receptor beta chains were all obtained from the same sample, sequenced in a study of cytomegalovirus exposure and HLA in healthy donors. PCR primers comprised 60 Vbeta and 13 Jbeta primers. TCRdb's copy holds only in-frame clones and misses some; the assay was immunoSEQ multiplex PCR. The sample contains some 110,000 clones, less than 85% of which appear only once. The specimen was PBMCs. The receptors originated from a man in his fifties or sixties in good health and CMV-seronegative.

The rearrangement links TRBV5-1 to TRBJ2-1; 8 bases are a match to TRBD2. Per the germline V gene, CDR1 is SGHRS and CDR2 is YFSETQ. Germline trimming cut 4 bases from V and 4 bases from J; bases unmatched to any gene: 10. The CDR3 sequence is 16 residues long. The CDR3 DNA is TGCGCCAGCAGCCCGGACGGGACTAGGGAATACAATGAGCAGTTCTTC. As protein: CASSPDGTREYNEQFF.

The chain joins TRBV27 to TRBJ1-1; 7 nucleotides agree with TRBD1. J was trimmed by 11 bases and V by 2 bases; bases with no gene match: 5. The germline gives CDR1 MNHEY, CDR2 SMNVEV (reference sequence). The CDR3 spans 12 residues. CDR3 protein: CASSLTGQMAFF. CDR3 DNA: TGTGCCAGCAGTTTAACGGGACAGATGGCTTTCTTT.

The chain is built from TRBV5-1 and TRBJ1-2; D gene ambiguous. Germline CDR1 reads SGHRS; CDR2 reads YFSETQ. The CDR3 is 16 residues long. V was pared by 0 bases and J by 8 bases, with 20 bases between. The CDR3 DNA reads as TGCGCCAGCAGCTTGGTGAATCCGGGAAGGGAAGTGGGCTACACCTTC. This gives the protein CASSLVNPGREVGYTF. Drawing the rest from reference TRBV5-1 and TRBJ1-2, the complete variable domain is KAGVTQTPRYLIKTRGQQVTLSCSPISGHRSVSWYQQTPGQGLQFLFEYFSETQRNKGNFPGRFSGRQFSNSRSEMNVSTLELGDSALYLCASSLVNPGREVGYTFGSGTRLTVV.

The chain has TRBV4-2 and TRBJ1-4; 7 nucleotides line up with TRBD1. Germline CDR1 is LGHNA and CDR2 is YNFKEQ. Unmatched junction bases numbered 3, after V lost 0 bases and J lost 2 bases. CDR3 length equals 16 residues. CDR3 in DNA: TGTGCCAGCAGCCAAGATAGGGGACAGACTAATGAAAAACTGTTTTTT. This codes for CASSQDRGQTNEKLFF.

This chain joins TRBV11-1 and TRBJ1-1; possibly TRBD1 for D (5 bases). Germline lookup yields CDR1 SGHAT and CDR2 FQDESV (reference sequence). V lost 4 bases, J lost 10 bases, and 16 bases lay in between. The CDR3 loop spans 13 amino acids. CDR3 coding DNA: TGTGCCAGCAGCTCACACGTGGGGGAGGCAGCTTTCTTT. This encodes CASSSHVGEAAFF.

The chain joins TRBV7-9 to TRBJ1-6; D unclear. The CDR3 has 12 amino acids. In germline, CDR1 is SEHNR, CDR2 FQNEAQ (reference sequence). The V and J ends lost 8 bases and 7 bases respectively, with 9 bases between them. This CDR3 reads CASGRENSPLHF. CDR3 DNA sequence: TGTGCCAGCGGAAGGGAGAATTCACCCCTCCACTTT. The full variable domain, its missing parts supplied by reference TRBV7-9 and TRBJ1-6, is DTGVSQNPRHKITKRGQNVTFRCDPISEHNRLYWYRQTLGQGPEFLTYFQNEAQLEKSRLLSDRFSAERPKGSFSTLEIQRTEQGDSAMYLCASGRENSPLHFGNGTRLTVT.

The chain uses TRBV28 and TRBJ1-2; TRBD1 might be the D (6 bases). The V and J ends lost 4 bases and 4 bases respectively, with 22 bases between them. Germline lookup yields CDR1 MDHEN and CDR2 SYDVKM. CDR3 length: 17 amino acids. CDR3 residues: CASSWGDRPTTVYGYTF. CDR3 nucleotide sequence: TGTGCCAGCAGTTGGGGAGACAGGCCCACGACTGTCTATGGCTACACCTTC.

V gene TRBV9 combines with J gene TRBJ1-6; no clear D gene. Germline V gene data show CDR1 as SGDLS and CDR2 as YYNGEE. Trimming pared 0 bases from V and 0 bases from J, leaving 7 bases between. This CDR3 contains 16 residues. The CDR3: CASSVGESSYNSPLHF. The CDR3 DNA reads TGTGCCAGCAGCGTAGGGGAGAGCTCCTATAATTCACCCCTCCACTTT. Looking up the rest from reference TRBV9 and TRBJ1-6 gives the full variable domain: DSGVTQTPKHLITATGQRVTLRCSPRSGDLSVYWYQQSLDQGLQFLIQYYNGEERAKGNILERFSAQQFPDLHSELNLSSLELGDSALYFCASSVGESSYNSPLHFGNGTRLTVT.

This chain uses TRBV29-1 with TRBJ1-6; the match to TRBD1 covers 10 bases. The CDR3 covers 13 residues. The V gene end was trimmed by 7 bases and the J gene end by 8 bases; junction bases not matched to a gene: 5. Germline loops: CDR1 SQVTM, CDR2 ANQGSEA. CDR3 sequence (DNA): TGCAGCGCTCGACAGGGGGCGGATTCACCCCTCCACTTT. This sequence encodes CSARQGADSPLHF. The variable domain in full, with the rest retrieved from reference TRBV29-1 and TRBJ1-6, is SAVISQKPSRDICQRGTSLTIQCQVDSQVTMMFWYRQQPGQSLTLIATANQGSEATYESGFVIDKFPISRPNLTFSTLTVSNMSPEDSSIYLCSARQGADSPLHFGNGTRLTVT.

V and J are TRBV4-3 and TRBJ1-6; perhaps TRBD1 as D (5 bases). Per germline, CDR1 LGHNA and CDR2 YSLEER. The CDR3 is 16 amino acids. V was trimmed by 3 bases and J by 3 bases, leaving 12 bases between them. The DNA of the CDR3 is TGCGCCAGCAGCCACCCCGGACACGACTATAATTCACCCCTCCACTTT. Translating it yields CASSHPGHDYNSPLHF.

Points on this clone: The germline gene is not matched at one end of the junction; a read error may be the cause. Other DNA sequences from this sample encode an identical CDR3 as well. The chain joins TRBV7-9 to TRBJ1-2; TRBD1 matches 12 bases. The CDR3 loop spans 17 amino acids. Germline V gene lookup returns CDR1 SEHNR and CDR2 FQNEAQ (reference sequence). The CDR3 spells CASSLGGTGGTSSGYTF. DNA of the CDR3: TGCGCCAGCAGCCTGGGCGGGACAGGGGGCACTTCCAGTGGCTACACCTTC.

The chain combines TRBV29-1 with TRBJ1-2; D not resolved. CDR1 SQVTM and CDR2 ANQGSEA come from the germline V gene. V was trimmed by 1 base and J by 2 bases, leaving 5 bases between them. The CDR3 totals 12 residues. CDR3 bases: TGCAGCGTTGAAGGTCAGAACTATGGCTACACCTTC. Amino acids: CSVEGQNYGYTF.

The CDR3 is CASSLSETGANVLTF. The CDR3 DNA follows: TGCGCCAGCAGCTTGAGTGAGACTGGGGCCAACGTCCTGACTTTC. The V gene is TRBV5-1, the J gene TRBJ2-6; D is unresolved. The V end lost 1 base, the J end lost 2 bases, and 7 bases lay between the germline ends. Germline V gene data show CDR1 as SGHRS and CDR2 as YFSETQ. The CDR3 runs 15 residues.

The rearrangement links TRBV5-6 to TRBJ2-3, with 8 bases lining up with TRBD2. CDR1 is SGHDT and CDR2 is YYEEEE in the germline V gene. This CDR3 spans 19 amino acids. V was clipped by 1 base and J by 0 bases; unmatched bases: 13. CDR3 in amino acids: CASSLFVAGRSTSTDTQYF. The CDR3 nucleotides read TGTGCCAGCAGCTTGTTTGTAGCGGGGAGATCCACTAGCACAGATACGCAGTATTTT. Variable domain in full (rest from reference TRBV5-6 and TRBJ2-3): DAGVTQSPTHLIKTRGQQVTLRCSPKSGHDTVSWYQQALGQGPQFIFQYYEEEERQRGNFPDRFSGHQFPNYSSELNVNALLLGDSALYLCASSLFVAGRSTSTDTQYFGPGTRLTVL.

The gene calls are TRBV19 and TRBJ1-2; D is undetermined. Germline values: CDR1 LNHDA, CDR2 SQIVND (reference sequence). This CDR3 spans 12 amino acids. V dropped 4 bases and J dropped 4 bases, with 7 bases sitting between them. This CDR3 is CASSTLFYGYTF. DNA for the CDR3: TGTGCCAGTAGTACCCTCTTCTATGGCTACACCTTC.

This chain joins TRBV5-1 and TRBJ2-3; 9 nucleotides match TRBD2. V was clipped by 3 bases and J by 1 base; unmatched bases: 9. Germline V gives CDR1 SGHRS, CDR2 YFSETQ. CDR3 length equals 17 residues. CDR3 sequence (DNA): TGCGCCAGCAGCTCCTGGGGTAGCGGGGGCCGCACAGATACGCAGTATTTT. Its protein is CASSSWGSGGRTDTQYF. Combining the CDR3 with reference TRBV5-1 and TRBJ2-3 gives the whole variable domain KAGVTQTPRYLIKTRGQQVTLSCSPISGHRSVSWYQQTPGQGLQFLFEYFSETQRNKGNFPGRFSGRQFSNSRSEMNVSTLELGDSALYLCASSSWGSGGRTDTQYFGPGTRLTVL.

The chain joins TRBV9 to TRBJ1-6, with a possible D match to TRBD1 (5 bases). The CDR3 has 14 amino acids. Deletions cut 3 bases from V and 10 bases from J, with 14 bases between. CDR1 SGDLS and CDR2 YYNGEE come from the germline V gene. The CDR3: CASSGGEGGSPLHF. As DNA, the CDR3 is TGTGCCAGCAGCGGGGGGGAAGGAGGATCACCCCTCCACTTT.

The chain joins TRBV5-6 to TRBJ1-2; possibly TRBD1 for D (6 bases). Germline values: CDR1 SGHDT, CDR2 YYEEEE. CDR3 length: 15 residues. The V end was cut by 4 bases, the J end by 8 bases, with 21 bases between. CDR3 sequence (DNA): TGTGCCAGCAGCCCCAAACCCGGGGGGGCCAGGGGCTACACCTTC. Protein: CASSPKPGGARGYTF.

A few counts support this clone. The chain recombines TRBV4-2 with TRBJ2-1, with D possibly being TRBD2 (6 bases). Trimming cost V 2 bases and J 7 bases, with 9 bases left between them. Per germline, CDR1 LGHNA and CDR2 YNFKEQ. This CDR3 is built from 13 residues. In nucleotides, the CDR3 is TGTGCCAGCAGCCAATTACGGGGGAATGAGCAGTTCTTC. This encodes CASSQLRGNEQFF.

The V and J genes are TRBV9 and TRBJ1-2; tentatively, D is TRBD1 (6 bases). In germline, CDR1 is SGDLS, CDR2 YYNGEE. V was pared by 0 bases and J by 5 bases, with 14 bases between. This CDR3 is 15 amino acids long. This CDR3 reads CASSVGQARVYGYTF. The CDR3 DNA sequence: TGTGCCAGCAGCGTAGGACAGGCGAGAGTATATGGCTACACCTTC.

The chain combines TRBV5-1 with TRBJ2-7; the D gene is possibly TRBD2 (8 bases). V was cut by 6 bases and J by 2 bases, with 18 bases left in between. The V gene's germline CDR1 is SGHRS and CDR2 YFSETQ. The CDR3 contains 15 residues. The CDR3 sequence: CASTPSGGTAYEQYF. The CDR3 DNA is TGCGCCAGCACCCCTTCGGGAGGGACAGCCTACGAGCAGTACTTC.

This sequence joins TRBV5-1 and TRBJ2-1; 11 bases map to TRBD2. J was trimmed by 5 bases and V by 8 bases; bases with no gene match: 6. The germline V gene has CDR1 SGHRS and CDR2 YFSETQ. There are 14 residues in the CDR3. The CDR3 nucleotides read TGCGCCAGTATAGCGGGGGGGGCGAACAATGAGCAGTTCTTC. Protein: CASIAGGANNEQFF.

This clone has a single count. This chain uses TRBV5-5 with TRBJ2-7; 7 nucleotides line up with TRBD1. The CDR3 covers 19 residues. The J segment lost 9 bases and the V segment lost 0 bases, leaving 24 bases of the junction unmatched. Per germline, CDR1 SGHKS and CDR2 YYEKEE (reference sequence). In DNA form, the CDR3 reads TGTGCCAGCAGCTTGGCCTTATACCCAACCGGGACAGCCGGCTATTCGCAGTACTTC. The encoded protein is CASSLALYPTGTAGYSQYF.